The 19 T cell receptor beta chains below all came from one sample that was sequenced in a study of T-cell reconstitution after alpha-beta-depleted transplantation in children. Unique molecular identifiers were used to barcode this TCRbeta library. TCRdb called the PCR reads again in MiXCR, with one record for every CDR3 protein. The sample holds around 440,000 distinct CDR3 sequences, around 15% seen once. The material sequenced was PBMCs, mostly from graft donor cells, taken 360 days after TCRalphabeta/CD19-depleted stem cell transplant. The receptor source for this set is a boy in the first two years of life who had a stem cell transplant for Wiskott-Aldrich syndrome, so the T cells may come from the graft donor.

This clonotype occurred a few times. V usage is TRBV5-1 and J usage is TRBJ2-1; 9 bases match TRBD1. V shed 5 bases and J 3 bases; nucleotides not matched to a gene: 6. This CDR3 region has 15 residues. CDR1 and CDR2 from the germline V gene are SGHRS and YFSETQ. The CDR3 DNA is TGCGCCAGCAGGCCCGGGACAGGGAACTACAATGAGCAGTTCTTC. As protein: CASRPGTGNYNEQFF.

In DNA form, the CDR3 reads TGTGCCAGCAGTTCGGGACAGGGTCAAGGTGGGACCCAGTACTTC. Translated, it gives CASSSGQGQGGTQYF. The chain combines TRBV12-3 or TRBV12-4 with TRBJ2-5, with TRBD1 matching 9 bases. Trimming at V came to 4 bases and at J to 7 bases, leaving 10 bases not matched to a gene. The CDR3 extends over 15 amino acids.

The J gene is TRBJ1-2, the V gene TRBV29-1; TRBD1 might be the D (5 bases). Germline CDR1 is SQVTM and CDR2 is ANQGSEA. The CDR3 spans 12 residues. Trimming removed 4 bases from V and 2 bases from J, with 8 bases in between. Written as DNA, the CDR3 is TGCAGCGTTGGGGGCGGAAACTATGGCTACACCTTC. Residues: CSVGGGNYGYTF.

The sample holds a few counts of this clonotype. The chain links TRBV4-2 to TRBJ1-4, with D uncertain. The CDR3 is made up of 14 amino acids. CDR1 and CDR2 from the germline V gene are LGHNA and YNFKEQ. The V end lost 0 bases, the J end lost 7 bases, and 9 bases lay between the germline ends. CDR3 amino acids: CASSQDRTSEKLFF. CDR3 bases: TGTGCCAGCAGCCAAGATCGGACGAGTGAAAAACTGTTTTTT.

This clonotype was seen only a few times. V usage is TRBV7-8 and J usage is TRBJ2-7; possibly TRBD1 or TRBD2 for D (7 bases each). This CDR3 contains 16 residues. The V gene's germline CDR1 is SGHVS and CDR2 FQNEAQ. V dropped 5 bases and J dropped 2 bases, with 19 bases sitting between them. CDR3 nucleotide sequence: TGTGCCAGCAGCCAGGGAGGGGGCTGGTCGACCTACGAGCAGTACTTC. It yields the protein CASSQGGGWSTYEQYF.

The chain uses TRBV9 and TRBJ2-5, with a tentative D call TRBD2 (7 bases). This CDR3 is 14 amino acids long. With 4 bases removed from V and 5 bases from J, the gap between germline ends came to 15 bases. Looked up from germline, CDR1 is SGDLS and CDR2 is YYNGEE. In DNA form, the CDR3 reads TGTGCCAGCAGCCCCTGGGAGGGGGGGGAGACCCAGTACTTC. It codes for CASSPWEGGETQYF.

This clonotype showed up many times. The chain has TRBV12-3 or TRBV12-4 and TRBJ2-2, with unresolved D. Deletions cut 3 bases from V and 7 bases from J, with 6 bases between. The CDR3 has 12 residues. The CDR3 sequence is CASSFWGGELFF. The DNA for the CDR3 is TGTGCCAGCAGTTTTTGGGGCGGGGAGCTGTTTTTT.

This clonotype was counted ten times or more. The CDR3 DNA reads TGTGCCAGCAGCGCCCGACTACCCGCGAACACCGGGGAGCTGTTTTTT. This gives the protein CASSARLPANTGELFF. V is TRBV4-2 and J is TRBJ2-2; maybe TRBD2 (5 bases). This CDR3 spans 16 amino acids. V was cut by 5 bases and J by 0 bases, with 13 bases left in between. Germline lookup yields CDR1 LGHNA and CDR2 YNFKEQ.

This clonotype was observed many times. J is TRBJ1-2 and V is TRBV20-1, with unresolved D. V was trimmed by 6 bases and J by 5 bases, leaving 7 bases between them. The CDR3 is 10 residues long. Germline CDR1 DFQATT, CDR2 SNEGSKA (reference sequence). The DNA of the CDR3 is TGCAGTGCCACATTATATGGCTACACCTTC. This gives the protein CSATLYGYTF.

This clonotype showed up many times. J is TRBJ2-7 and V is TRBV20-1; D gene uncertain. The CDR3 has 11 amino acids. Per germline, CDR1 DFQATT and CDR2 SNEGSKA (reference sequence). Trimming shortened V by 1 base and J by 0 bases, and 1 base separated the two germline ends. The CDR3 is CSARGSYEQYF. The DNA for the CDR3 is TGCAGTGCTAGAGGCTCCTACGAGCAGTACTTC.

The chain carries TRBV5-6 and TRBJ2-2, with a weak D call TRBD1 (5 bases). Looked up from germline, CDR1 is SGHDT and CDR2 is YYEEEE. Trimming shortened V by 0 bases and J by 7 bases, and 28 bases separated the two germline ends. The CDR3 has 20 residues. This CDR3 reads CASSLVSRFLRQTPNGELFF. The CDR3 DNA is TGTGCCAGCAGCTTGGTCTCTCGCTTTCTACGACAGACCCCGAACGGGGAGCTGTTTTTT.

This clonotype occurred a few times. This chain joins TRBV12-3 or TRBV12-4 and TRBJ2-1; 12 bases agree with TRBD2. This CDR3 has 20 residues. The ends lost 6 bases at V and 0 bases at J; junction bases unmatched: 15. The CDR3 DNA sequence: TGTGCCAGCAGGTCACCTCTAGCGGGGGGGTCCAGGGGCTCCTACAATGAGCAGTTCTTC. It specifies CASRSPLAGGSRGSYNEQFF.

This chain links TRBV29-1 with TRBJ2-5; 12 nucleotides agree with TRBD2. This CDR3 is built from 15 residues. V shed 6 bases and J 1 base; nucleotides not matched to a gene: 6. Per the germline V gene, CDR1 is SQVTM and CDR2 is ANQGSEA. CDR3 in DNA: TGCAGCGTCCCGACTAGCGGGAGCCTCCAAGAGACCCAGTACTTC. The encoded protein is CSVPTSGSLQETQYF.

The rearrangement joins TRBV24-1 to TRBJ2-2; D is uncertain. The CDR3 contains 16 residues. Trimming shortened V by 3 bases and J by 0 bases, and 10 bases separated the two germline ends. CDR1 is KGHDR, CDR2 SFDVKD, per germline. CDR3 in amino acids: CATSDPRGSNTGELFF. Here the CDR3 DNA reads TGTGCCACCAGTGATCCTAGAGGATCGAACACCGGGGAGCTGTTTTTT.

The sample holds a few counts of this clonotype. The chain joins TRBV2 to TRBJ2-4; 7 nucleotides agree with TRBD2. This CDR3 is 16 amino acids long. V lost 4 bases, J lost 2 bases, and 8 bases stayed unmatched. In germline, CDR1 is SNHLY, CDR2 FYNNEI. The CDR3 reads CASSGEAGRSKNIQYF. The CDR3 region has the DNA TGTGCCAGCAGTGGGGAAGCGGGACGCTCCAAAAACATTCAGTACTTC. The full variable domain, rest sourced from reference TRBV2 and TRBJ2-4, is EPEVTQTPSHQVTQMGQEVILRCVPISNHLYFYWYRQILGQKVEFLVSFYNNEISEKSEIFDDQFSVERPDGSNFTLKIRSTKLEDSAMYFCASSGEAGRSKNIQYFGAGTRLSVL.

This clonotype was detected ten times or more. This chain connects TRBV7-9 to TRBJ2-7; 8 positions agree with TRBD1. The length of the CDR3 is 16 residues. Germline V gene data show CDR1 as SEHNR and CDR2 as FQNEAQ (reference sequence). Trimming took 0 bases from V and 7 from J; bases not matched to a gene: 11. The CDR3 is CASSLAPAGGFSEQYF. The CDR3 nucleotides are TGTGCCAGCAGCTTAGCGCCAGCAGGGGGCTTTAGTGAGCAGTACTTC.

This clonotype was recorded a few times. The CDR3 loop is CASSDSDSLLNEQFF. CDR3 bases: TGTGCCAGCAGTGATTCCGACAGCCTTCTCAATGAGCAGTTCTTC. The chain employs TRBV2 and TRBJ2-1, with D tentatively TRBD1 (5 bases). This CDR3 region has 15 residues. With 3 bases removed from V and 6 bases from J, the gap between germline ends came to 15 bases. Germline V gene sequence: CDR1 SNHLY, CDR2 FYNNEI.

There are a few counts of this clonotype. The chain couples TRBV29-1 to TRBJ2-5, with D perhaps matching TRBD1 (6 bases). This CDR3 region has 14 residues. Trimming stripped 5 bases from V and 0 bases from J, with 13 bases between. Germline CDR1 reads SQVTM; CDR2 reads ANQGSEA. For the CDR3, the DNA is TGCAGCGTTCCCCGGGACACCGACCAAGAGACCCAGTACTTC. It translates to CSVPRDTDQETQYF. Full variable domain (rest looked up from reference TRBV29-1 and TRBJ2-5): SAVISQKPSRDICQRGTSLTIQCQVDSQVTMMFWYRQQPGQSLTLIATANQGSEATYESGFVIDKFPISRPNLTFSTLTVSNMSPEDSSIYLCSVPRDTDQETQYFGPGTRLLVL.

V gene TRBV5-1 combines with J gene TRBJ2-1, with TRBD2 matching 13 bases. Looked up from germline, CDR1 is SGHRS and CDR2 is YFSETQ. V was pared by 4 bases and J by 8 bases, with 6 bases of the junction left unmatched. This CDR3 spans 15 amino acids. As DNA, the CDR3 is TGCGCCAGCAGCCGGGGACTAGCGGGAAACTATGAGCAGTTCTTC. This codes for CASSRGLAGNYEQFF.